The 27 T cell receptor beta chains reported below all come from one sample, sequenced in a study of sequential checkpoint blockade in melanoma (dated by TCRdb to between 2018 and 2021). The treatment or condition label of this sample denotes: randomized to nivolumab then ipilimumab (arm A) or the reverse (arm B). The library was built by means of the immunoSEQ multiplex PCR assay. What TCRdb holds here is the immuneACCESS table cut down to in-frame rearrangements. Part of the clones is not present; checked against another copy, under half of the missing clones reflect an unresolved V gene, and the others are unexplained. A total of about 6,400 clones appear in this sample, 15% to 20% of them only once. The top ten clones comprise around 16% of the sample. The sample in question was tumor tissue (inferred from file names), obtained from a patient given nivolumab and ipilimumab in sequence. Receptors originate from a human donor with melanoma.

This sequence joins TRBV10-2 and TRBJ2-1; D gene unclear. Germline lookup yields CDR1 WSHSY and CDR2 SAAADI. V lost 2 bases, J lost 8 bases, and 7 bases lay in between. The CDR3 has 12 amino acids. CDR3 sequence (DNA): TGCGCCAGCAGTGAGGGTGGTGATGAGCAGTTCTTC. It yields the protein CASSEGGDEQFF.

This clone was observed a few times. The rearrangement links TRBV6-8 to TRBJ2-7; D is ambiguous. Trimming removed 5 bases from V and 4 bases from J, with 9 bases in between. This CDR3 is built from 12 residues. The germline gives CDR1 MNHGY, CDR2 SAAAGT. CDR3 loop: CASSLPLYEQYF. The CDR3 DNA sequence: TGTGCCAGCAGTCTCCCCCTGTACGAGCAGTACTTC.

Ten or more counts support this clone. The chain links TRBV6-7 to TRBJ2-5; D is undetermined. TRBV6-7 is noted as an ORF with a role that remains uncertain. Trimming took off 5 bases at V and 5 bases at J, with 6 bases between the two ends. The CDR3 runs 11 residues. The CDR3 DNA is TGTGCCAGCAGTCCTCGGGAGACCCAGTACTTC. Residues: CASSPRETQYF.

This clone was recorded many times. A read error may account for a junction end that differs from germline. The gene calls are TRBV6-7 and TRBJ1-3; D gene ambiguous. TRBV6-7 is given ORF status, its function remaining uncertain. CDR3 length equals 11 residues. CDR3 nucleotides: TGTGCCACCAGTGAAGGAAACACCATATATTTT. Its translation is CATSEGNTIYF.

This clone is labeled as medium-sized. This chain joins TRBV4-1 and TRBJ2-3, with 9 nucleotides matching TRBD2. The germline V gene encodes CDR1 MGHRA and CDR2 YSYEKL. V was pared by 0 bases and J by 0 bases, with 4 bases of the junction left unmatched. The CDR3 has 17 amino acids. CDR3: CASSQEASGISTDTQYF. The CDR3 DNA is TGCGCCAGCAGCCAAGAGGCTAGCGGGATCAGCACAGATACGCAGTATTTT.

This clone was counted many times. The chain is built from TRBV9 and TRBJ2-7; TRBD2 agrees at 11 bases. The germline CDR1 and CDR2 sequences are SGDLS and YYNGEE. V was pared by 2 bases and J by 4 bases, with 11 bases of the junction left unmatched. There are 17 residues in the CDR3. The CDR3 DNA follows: TGTGCCAGCAGCGTCAAATCAACTAGCGGGGGAACTTACGAGCAGTACTTC. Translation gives CASSVKSTSGGTYEQYF.

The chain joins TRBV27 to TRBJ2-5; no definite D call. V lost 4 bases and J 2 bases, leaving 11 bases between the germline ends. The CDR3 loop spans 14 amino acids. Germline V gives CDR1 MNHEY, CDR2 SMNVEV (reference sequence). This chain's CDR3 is CASSSFGDQETQYF. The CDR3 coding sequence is TGTGCCAGCAGTTCATTCGGCGATCAAGAGACCCAGTACTTC.

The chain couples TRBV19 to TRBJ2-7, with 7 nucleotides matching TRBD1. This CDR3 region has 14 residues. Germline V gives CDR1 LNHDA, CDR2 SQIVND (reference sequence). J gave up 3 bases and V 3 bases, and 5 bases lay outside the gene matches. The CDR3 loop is CASSIRDRDYEQYF. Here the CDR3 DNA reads TGTGCCAGTAGTATCCGGGACAGAGACTACGAGCAGTACTTC.

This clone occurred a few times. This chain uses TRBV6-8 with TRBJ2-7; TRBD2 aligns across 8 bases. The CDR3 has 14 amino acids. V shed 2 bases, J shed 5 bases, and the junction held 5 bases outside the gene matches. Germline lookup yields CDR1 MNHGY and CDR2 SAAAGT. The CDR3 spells CASSYGTRFDEQYF. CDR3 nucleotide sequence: TGTGCCAGCAGTTACGGGACTAGGTTCGACGAGCAGTACTTC.

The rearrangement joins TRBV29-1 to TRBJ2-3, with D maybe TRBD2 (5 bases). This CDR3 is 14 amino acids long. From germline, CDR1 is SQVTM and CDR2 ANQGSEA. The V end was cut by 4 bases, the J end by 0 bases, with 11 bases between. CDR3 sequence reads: CSVASPTSTDTQYF. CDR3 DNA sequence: TGCAGCGTTGCTAGCCCCACTAGCACAGATACGCAGTATTTT.

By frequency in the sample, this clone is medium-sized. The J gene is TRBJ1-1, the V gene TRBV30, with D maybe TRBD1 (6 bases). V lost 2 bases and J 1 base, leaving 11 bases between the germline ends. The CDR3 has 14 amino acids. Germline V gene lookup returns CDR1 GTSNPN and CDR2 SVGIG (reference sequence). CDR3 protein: CAWSRGHWNTEAFF. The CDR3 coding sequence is TGTGCCTGGAGTCGGGGACACTGGAACACTGAAGCTTTCTTT.

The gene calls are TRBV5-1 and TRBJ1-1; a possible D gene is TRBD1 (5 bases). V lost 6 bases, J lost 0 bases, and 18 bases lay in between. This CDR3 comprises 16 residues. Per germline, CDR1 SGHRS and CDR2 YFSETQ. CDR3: CASTLGAGLMNTEAFF. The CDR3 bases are TGCGCCAGCACCCTAGGCGCAGGGCTCATGAACACTGAAGCTTTCTTT.

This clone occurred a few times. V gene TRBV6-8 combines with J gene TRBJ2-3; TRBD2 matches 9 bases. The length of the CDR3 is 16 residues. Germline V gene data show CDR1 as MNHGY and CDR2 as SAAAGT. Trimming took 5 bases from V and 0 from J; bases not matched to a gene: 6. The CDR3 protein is CASSELAGDSTDTQYF. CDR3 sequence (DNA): TGTGCCAGCAGTGAGTTAGCGGGGGACAGCACAGATACGCAGTATTTT.

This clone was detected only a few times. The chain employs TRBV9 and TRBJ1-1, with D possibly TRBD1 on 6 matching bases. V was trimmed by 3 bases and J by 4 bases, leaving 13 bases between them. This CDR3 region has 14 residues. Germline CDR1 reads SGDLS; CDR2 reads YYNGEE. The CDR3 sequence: CASSEGTWTTEAFF. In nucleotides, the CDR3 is TGTGCCAGCAGCGAGGGGACATGGACCACTGAAGCTTTCTTT.

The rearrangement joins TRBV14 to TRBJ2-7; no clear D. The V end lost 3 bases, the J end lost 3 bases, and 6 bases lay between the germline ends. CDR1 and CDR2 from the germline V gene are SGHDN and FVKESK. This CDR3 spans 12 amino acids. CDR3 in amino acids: CASSHLSYEQYF. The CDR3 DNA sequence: TGTGCCAGCAGCCATCTGAGCTACGAGCAGTACTTC.

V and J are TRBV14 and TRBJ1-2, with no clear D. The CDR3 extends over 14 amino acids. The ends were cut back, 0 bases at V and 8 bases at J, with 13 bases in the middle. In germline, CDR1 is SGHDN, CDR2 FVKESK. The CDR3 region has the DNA TGTGCCAGCAGCCAAGAGTCGCGCATATGGGGCTACACCTTC. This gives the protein CASSQESRIWGYTF. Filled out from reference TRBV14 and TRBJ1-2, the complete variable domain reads EAGVTQFPSHSVIEKGQTVTLRCDPISGHDNLYWYRRVMGKEIKFLLHFVKESKQDESGMPNNRFLAERTGGTYSTLKVQPAELEDSGVYFCASSQESRIWGYTFGSGTRLTVV.

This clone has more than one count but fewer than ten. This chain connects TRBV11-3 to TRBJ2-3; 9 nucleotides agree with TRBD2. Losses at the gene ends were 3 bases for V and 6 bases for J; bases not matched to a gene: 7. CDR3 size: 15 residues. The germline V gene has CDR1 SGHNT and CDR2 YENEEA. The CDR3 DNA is TGTGCCAGCAGCTTCTACGGCGGGGGGGTTGATACGCAGTATTTT. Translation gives CASSFYGGGVDTQYF.

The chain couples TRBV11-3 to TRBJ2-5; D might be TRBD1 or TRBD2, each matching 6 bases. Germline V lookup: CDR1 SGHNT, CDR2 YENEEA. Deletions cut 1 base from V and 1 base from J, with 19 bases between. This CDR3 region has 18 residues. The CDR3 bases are TGTGCCAGCAGCTTAGTTCGGAGGGGGGCCCTATTCCAAGAGACCCAGTACTTC. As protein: CASSLVRRGALFQETQYF.

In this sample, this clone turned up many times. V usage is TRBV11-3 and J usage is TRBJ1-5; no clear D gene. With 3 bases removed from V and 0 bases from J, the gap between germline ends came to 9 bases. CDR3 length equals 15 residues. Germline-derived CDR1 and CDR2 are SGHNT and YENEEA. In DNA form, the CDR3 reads TGTGCCAGCAGCTTGGATGGACCTAGCAATCAGCCCCAGCATTTT. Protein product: CASSLDGPSNQPQHF.

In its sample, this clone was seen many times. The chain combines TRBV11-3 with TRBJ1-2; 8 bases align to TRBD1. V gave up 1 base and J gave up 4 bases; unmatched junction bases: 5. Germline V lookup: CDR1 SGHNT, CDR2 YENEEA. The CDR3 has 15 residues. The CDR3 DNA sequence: TGTGCCAGCAGCTTAGTAGGACAGGGACCCTATGGCTACACCTTC. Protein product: CASSLVGQGPYGYTF.

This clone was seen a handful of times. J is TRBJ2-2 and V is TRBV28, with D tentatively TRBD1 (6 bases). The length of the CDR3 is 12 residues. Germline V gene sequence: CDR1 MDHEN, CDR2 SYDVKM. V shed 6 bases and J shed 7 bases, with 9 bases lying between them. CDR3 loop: CASSKQGGELFF. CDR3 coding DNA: TGTGCCAGCAGCAAACAGGGCGGGGAGCTGTTTTTT.

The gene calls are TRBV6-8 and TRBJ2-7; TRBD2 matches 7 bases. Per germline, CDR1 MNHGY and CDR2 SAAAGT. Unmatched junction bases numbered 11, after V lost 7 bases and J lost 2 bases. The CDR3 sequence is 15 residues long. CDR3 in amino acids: CASKLGGLGTYEQYF. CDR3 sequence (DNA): TGTGCCAGCAAACTCGGGGGGTTAGGGACCTACGAGCAGTACTTC.

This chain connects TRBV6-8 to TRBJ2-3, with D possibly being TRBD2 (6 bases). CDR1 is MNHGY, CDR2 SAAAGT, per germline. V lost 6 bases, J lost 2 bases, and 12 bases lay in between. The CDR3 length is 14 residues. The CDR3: CASSISGYTDTQYF. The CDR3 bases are TGTGCCAGCAGCATTAGCGGCTACACAGATACGCAGTATTTT.

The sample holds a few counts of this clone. The CDR3 protein is CASSRHGGYGYTF. In nucleotides, the CDR3 is TGCGCCAGCAGCCGACATGGGGGTTATGGCTACACCTTC. This sequence joins TRBV23-1 and TRBJ1-2; tentatively, D is TRBD1 (5 bases). TRBV23-1 is designated an ORF whose function remains uncertain. This CDR3 region has 13 residues. The V end was cut by 6 bases, the J end by 5 bases, with 13 bases between.

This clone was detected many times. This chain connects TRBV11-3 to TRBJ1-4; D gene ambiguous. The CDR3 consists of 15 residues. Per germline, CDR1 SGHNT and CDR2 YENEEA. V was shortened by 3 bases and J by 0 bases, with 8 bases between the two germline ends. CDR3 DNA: TGTGCCAGCAGCTTGTCAGCAGCAACTAATGAAAAACTGTTTTTT. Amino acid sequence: CASSLSAATNEKLFF.

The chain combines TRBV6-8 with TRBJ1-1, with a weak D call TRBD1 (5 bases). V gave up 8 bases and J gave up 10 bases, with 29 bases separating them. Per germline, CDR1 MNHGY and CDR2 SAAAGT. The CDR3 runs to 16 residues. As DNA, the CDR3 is TGTGCCAGCCGAACCCAGGGAGAGGGACCGTCAAGTGGAGCTTTCTTT. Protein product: CASRTQGEGPSSGAFF.

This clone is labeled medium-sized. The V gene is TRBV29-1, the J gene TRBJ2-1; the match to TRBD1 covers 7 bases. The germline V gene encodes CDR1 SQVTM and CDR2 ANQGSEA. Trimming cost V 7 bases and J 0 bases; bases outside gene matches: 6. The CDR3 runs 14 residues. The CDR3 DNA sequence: TGCAGCGGGGAAAGGGACAGCTCCTACAATGAGCAGTTCTTC. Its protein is CSGERDSSYNEQFF.